The clone carrying this T cell receptor (beta chain) is a singleton in its sample. Its antigen is currently unknown. The data were obtained in a study of CD8+ T cells in alopecia areata. Germline CDR1 and CDR2: MDHEN and SYDVKM. After removal of 6 bases from V and 6 bases from J, the junction contained 7 bases not matched to a gene. The length of the CDR3 is 13 residues. Described treatment: oral pan-JAK inhibitor, 5-10 mg twice daily. Alopecia areata patients gave lesional scalp punch biopsies and peripheral blood samples. Using a FACSAria, the CD4+ and CD8+ T cells were sorted from the PBMCs. Study-wide results and caveats: With one nonresponder, baseline CD8+ expansion's link to response remains uncertain. Scalp specimens additionally yield sequences from normal skin's resident alphabeta T cells.

Investigators isolated RNA and reverse transcribed it into cDNA to act as the sequencing template. The table came from immunoSEQ multiplex PCR; TCRdb's copy has only in-frame clones and leaves some out. This sample yields approximately 280,000 clones, of which more than 45% are seen a single time; 1.8% belongs to the top ten. The sequence came from a human donor with alopecia areata. The rearrangement uses TRBV28 and TRBJ1-2; 7 positions match TRBD1. The specimen comprised CD4+ T cells sorted from blood, sampled at week 24, from a patient treated with tofacitinib. This CDR3 reads CASRLQGFDGYTF. CDR3 nucleotide sequence: TGTGCCAGCAGGCTACAGGGGTTTGATGGCTACACCTTC.